This T cell receptor beta chain was identified during a study of blood T cells in healthy people across ages. The V and J ends lost 1 base and 2 bases, in that order; junction bases with no gene match: 2. The germline V gene has CDR1 MGHRA and CDR2 YSYEKL. The CDR3 has 15 amino acids. For the second PCR, which ran for 7 to 11 cycles, a sample-barcoded 5' primer and a J-beta primer mix were used. Each cDNA molecule was tagged by a template-switch adaptor with 12 random nucleotides. Researchers report that each sample yielded at least 2.5 million CDR3-containing paired-end reads. In TCRdb, the 5' RACE reads were re-called with MiXCR into one record per CDR3 protein. The sample lists over 1,300,000 distinct CDR3 sequences, roughly 60% occurring once. This clonotype was observed a handful of times.

The genes are TRBV4-1 and TRBJ2-7, with 10 bases identical to TRBD1. The sequenced material came from blood. The origin of this receptor is a man aged 18-30 years in good health. The CDR3 bases are TGCGCCAGCAGCCAAGGGACAGGGGGACCCTACGAGCAGTACTTC. Amino acid sequence: CASSQGTGGPYEQYF.